The 27 T cell receptor beta chains in this list originate from one sample, sequenced in a study of human T cells and chemical hapten exposure. Each CDR3 protein gets one entry after TCRdb re-called the RACE reads with MiXCR. This table holds tens of thousands of distinct CDR3 sequences, around 10% found once. As to time point: patch test 2, 6 weeks after DPC sensitization. Treatment in this sample: therapeutic diphenylcyclopropenone sensitization with weekly scalp DPC. The sample was whole blood, taken in connection with sensitization to the hapten diphenylcyclopropenone (DPC). The receptors come from a woman between 45 and 60 years old with alopecia areata. Some clones in this sample may be carry-over from other donors' samples.

The genes are TRBV18 and TRBJ2-7, with D uncertain. V dropped 3 bases and J dropped 2 bases, with 14 bases sitting between them. Germline CDR1 and CDR2: KGHSH and LQKENI. This CDR3 is built from 15 residues. The CDR3 DNA sequence: TGTGCCAGCTCACCTCGTGCAAGGGCCACCTACGAGCAGTACTTC. This sequence encodes CASSPRARATYEQYF.

This clonotype appeared many times. This chain joins TRBV29-1 and TRBJ2-1; D ambiguous. This CDR3 spans 15 amino acids. The V end was cut by 0 bases, the J end by 3 bases, with 12 bases between. Germline CDR1 and CDR2: SQVTM and ANQGSEA. In nucleotides, the CDR3 is TGCAGCGTTGAAGAAATGGCGGTGAGCTACAATGAGCAGTTCTTC. This sequence encodes CSVEEMAVSYNEQFF.

The CDR3 is CASSPSLGRGYTF. CDR3 DNA: TGTGCCAGCAGTCCCTCGTTGGGTCGGGGCTACACCTTC. The chain is built from TRBV28 and TRBJ1-2; D not certain. Trimming cost V 5 bases and J 8 bases, with 15 bases left between them. The CDR3 loop spans 13 amino acids. Looked up from germline, CDR1 is MDHEN and CDR2 is SYDVKM.

This chain uses TRBV14 with TRBJ2-4; no firm D call. The CDR3 has 13 amino acids. Germline CDR1 is SGHDN and CDR2 is FVKESK. V was clipped by 1 base and J by 6 bases, with 7 bases between them. The CDR3, as DNA: TGTGCCAGCAGCCAAGGGAATGGAAACATTCAGTACTTC. It specifies CASSQGNGNIQYF. The whole variable domain, remainder taken from reference TRBV14 and TRBJ2-4, is EAGVTQFPSHSVIEKGQTVTLRCDPISGHDNLYWYRRVMGKEIKFLLHFVKESKQDESGMPNNRFLAERTGGTYSTLKVQPAELEDSGVYFCASSQGNGNIQYFGAGTRLSVL.

The rearrangement uses TRBV3-1 and TRBJ2-1, with 7 bases aligning to TRBD2. Trimming took 4 bases from V and 7 from J; bases not matched to a gene: 7. Germline V lookup: CDR1 LGHDT, CDR2 YNNKEL (reference sequence). The CDR3 spans 14 residues. DNA of the CDR3: TGTGCCAGCAGCCGAGGACTAGGAAGGAATGAGCAGTTCTTC. It codes for CASSRGLGRNEQFF.

This clonotype came up many times. The chain recombines TRBV18 with TRBJ1-1; the D is unclear. The V gene's germline CDR1 is KGHSH and CDR2 LQKENI. The CDR3 extends over 14 amino acids. Trimming pared 2 bases from V and 1 base from J, leaving 8 bases between. Here the CDR3 reads CASSPRSENTEAFF. CDR3 nucleotide sequence: TGTGCCAGCTCACCAAGAAGCGAGAACACTGAAGCTTTCTTT.

This clonotype was observed a few times. V gene TRBV28 combines with J gene TRBJ2-7; D is unresolved. CDR3 size: 11 residues. CDR1 and CDR2 from the germline V gene are MDHEN and SYDVKM. Trimming cost V 5 bases and J 4 bases, with 6 bases left between them. CDR3 amino acids: CASSVQYEQYF. CDR3 nucleotide sequence: TGTGCCAGCAGTGTACAGTACGAGCAGTACTTC.

This clonotype came up a few times. The DNA of the CDR3 is TGTGCCAGCAGCCCGCCCCAACCTAAAAACATTCAGTACTTC. The encoded protein is CASSPPQPKNIQYF. The chain has TRBV5-4 and TRBJ2-4; D remains unclear. The CDR3 covers 14 residues. Trimming stripped 4 bases from V and 4 bases from J, with 12 bases between. Germline V gene lookup returns CDR1 SGHNT and CDR2 YYREEE (reference sequence).

This clonotype was seen ten or more times. The genes are TRBV19 and TRBJ2-7, with 10 bases fitting TRBD2. This CDR3 contains 19 residues. CDR1 and CDR2 (germline): LNHDA, SQIVND (reference sequence). Germline trimming cut 6 bases from V and 0 bases from J; bases unmatched to any gene: 17. In DNA form, the CDR3 reads TGTGCCAGTAGCAATCTTCCCGGGACTAGCGCCTATAGCTCCTACGAGCAGTACTTC. Translating gives CASSNLPGTSAYSSYEQYF.

There are a few counts of this clonotype. CDR3 in amino acids: CASSFGQNTGELFF. CDR3 bases: TGTGCCAGCAGCTTTGGACAGAACACCGGGGAGCTGTTTTTT. The chain employs TRBV13 and TRBJ2-2; D may be TRBD1 (5 bases). CDR3 length: 14 amino acids. Looked up from germline, CDR1 is PRHDT and CDR2 is FYEKMQ (reference sequence). V lost 3 bases to trimming and J lost 1 base, with 6 bases between them.

This clonotype showed up many times. The chain has TRBV7-2 and TRBJ2-5; D is unresolved. Trimming left V 3 bases short and J 4 bases short, with 3 bases between. The CDR3 is 11 amino acids. Germline V gives CDR1 SGHTA, CDR2 FQGNSA. CDR3: CASSLTETQYF. DNA of the CDR3: TGTGCCAGCAGCTTGACAGAGACCCAGTACTTC.

This clonotype appeared many times. This chain uses TRBV5-4 with TRBJ1-6, with a weak D call TRBD1 (5 bases). The V gene lost 3 bases and the J gene lost 4 bases, with 8 bases spanning the gap. This CDR3 is 14 amino acids long. Germline V gives CDR1 SGHNT, CDR2 YYREEE (reference sequence). CDR3 sequence (DNA): TGTGCCAGCAGCTATCAGGGTTATAATTCACCCCTCCACTTT. This gives the protein CASSYQGYNSPLHF.

This clonotype was picked up a small number of times. The chain has TRBV28 and TRBJ1-5, with D uncertain. V lost 6 bases and J 4 bases, leaving 7 bases between the germline ends. The germline gives CDR1 MDHEN, CDR2 SYDVKM. There are 12 residues in the CDR3. The CDR3 nucleotides are TGTGCCAGCAGGGAGAGTAATCAGCCCCAGCATTTT. This sequence encodes CASRESNQPQHF.

This sequence joins TRBV3-1 and TRBJ2-4; no clear D gene. V lost 0 bases and J lost 15, with 15 bases in between. In germline, CDR1 is LGHDT, CDR2 YNNKEL (reference sequence). This CDR3 region has 13 residues. In DNA form, the CDR3 reads TGTGCCAGCAGCCAAGATGAAACCGTCGGCCTGTACTTC. Translation gives CASSQDETVGLYF.

This clonotype was detected only a few times. The genes are TRBV7-2 and TRBJ2-5, with D possibly being TRBD1 (6 bases). This CDR3 region has 13 residues. V lost 5 bases, J lost 2 bases, and 9 bases lay in between. Per the germline V gene, CDR1 is SGHTA and CDR2 is FQGNSA. CDR3 in DNA: TGTGCCAGCAGCCGCGGACAGCAAGAGACCCAGTACTTC. It codes for CASSRGQQETQYF.

This clonotype was seen more than once but under ten times. The chain links TRBV5-5 to TRBJ1-5; TRBD1 matches at 8 bases. CDR1 and CDR2 (germline): SGHKS, YYEKEE (reference sequence). The CDR3 has 17 amino acids. Trimming took 4 bases from V and 1 from J; bases not matched to a gene: 10. CDR3 residues: CASSPTTGTGSNQPQHF. The DNA for the CDR3 is TGTGCCAGCAGCCCGACAACCGGGACAGGAAGCAATCAGCCCCAGCATTTT.

This clonotype was counted only a few times. The chain couples TRBV5-1 to TRBJ2-3; D possibly matches TRBD1 or TRBD2 (6 bases each). The CDR3 has 14 residues. The V and J ends lost 0 bases and 6 bases respectively, with 11 bases between them. CDR1 is SGHRS and CDR2 is YFSETQ in the germline V gene. The CDR3 DNA reads as TGCGCCAGCAGCTTGGCTTGGGGGGCGGATACGCAGTATTTT. It yields the protein CASSLAWGADTQYF.

This clonotype showed up many times. The chain links TRBV7-9 to TRBJ2-1, with a possible D match to TRBD2 (5 bases). Germline CDR1 reads SEHNR; CDR2 reads FQNEAQ (reference sequence). Trimming stripped 1 base from V and 5 bases from J, with 9 bases between. The CDR3 totals 14 residues. The CDR3 coding sequence is TGTGCCAGCAGCTTAGTCAGCGGAGACAATGAGCAGTTCTTC. This gives the protein CASSLVSGDNEQFF.

The chain employs TRBV6-2 or TRBV6-3 and TRBJ2-1; no reliable D call. This CDR3 spans 13 amino acids. CDR1 and CDR2 from the germline V gene are MNHEY and SVGEGT. Trimming left V 8 bases short and J 0 bases short, with 8 bases between. CDR3 coding DNA: TGTGCCAGCGCCGAGAGCTCCTACAATGAGCAGTTCTTC. This encodes CASAESSYNEQFF.

This clonotype has ten or more counts. The chain is built from TRBV6-1 and TRBJ1-5; D gene unclear. With 1 base removed from V and 7 bases from J, the gap between germline ends came to 14 bases. Germline V CDR1 and CDR2: MNHNS, SASEGT. The CDR3 has 15 residues. The CDR3 loop is CASSEVGGIGQPQHF. CDR3 sequence (DNA): TGTGCCAGCAGTGAAGTGGGAGGTATTGGACAGCCCCAGCATTTT.

This clonotype was seen more than once but under ten times. The chain combines TRBV29-1 with TRBJ2-1; 9 nucleotides line up with TRBD2. CDR3 length equals 13 residues. J was trimmed by 6 bases and V by 3 bases; bases with no gene match: 3. The germline V gene has CDR1 SQVTM and CDR2 ANQGSEA. In DNA, the CDR3 is TGCAGCGTTGAGGTGACTAGCGGCAATGAGCAGTTCTTC. Protein sequence: CSVEVTSGNEQFF.

This clonotype has a count of ten or more. This chain joins TRBV18 and TRBJ1-2, with no clear D. The CDR3 length is 13 residues. Trimming took off 4 bases at V and 6 bases at J, with 12 bases between the two ends. In germline, CDR1 is KGHSH, CDR2 LQKENI. CDR3 loop: CASSRGGWDGYTF. In DNA form, the CDR3 reads TGTGCCAGCTCACGAGGAGGATGGGATGGCTACACCTTC.

The sample holds many counts of this clonotype. The chain is built from TRBV28 and TRBJ1-2; 7 positions agree with TRBD1. With V trimmed by 6 bases and J by 2 bases, 3 bases remained unmatched. Looked up from germline, CDR1 is MDHEN and CDR2 is SYDVKM. CDR3 size: 13 residues. CDR3 in DNA: TGTGCCAGCAGGTTGGACAGGAACTATGGCTACACCTTC. Translated, it gives CASRLDRNYGYTF.

This clonotype appeared a few times. The chain is built from TRBV5-1 and TRBJ1-6, with 7 nucleotides matching TRBD1. The CDR3 length is 14 residues. Germline loops: CDR1 SGHRS, CDR2 YFSETQ. Trimming took 2 bases from V and 8 from J; bases not matched to a gene: 4. The CDR3 reads CASSFRQGDSPLHF. The CDR3 DNA reads TGCGCCAGCAGCTTCCGACAGGGCGATTCACCCCTCCACTTT. Variable domain in full (rest from reference TRBV5-1 and TRBJ1-6): KAGVTQTPRYLIKTRGQQVTLSCSPISGHRSVSWYQQTPGQGLQFLFEYFSETQRNKGNFPGRFSGRQFSNSRSEMNVSTLELGDSALYLCASSFRQGDSPLHFGNGTRLTVT.

This chain uses TRBV12-3 or TRBV12-4 with TRBJ2-4, with TRBD2 identical over 7 bases. This CDR3 has 16 residues. Trimming at V came to 2 bases and at J to 1 base, leaving 5 bases not matched to a gene. The CDR3 reads CASSLLAGAAKNIQYF. The CDR3 DNA is TGTGCCAGCAGTTTATTGGCGGGAGCGGCCAAAAACATTCAGTACTTC.

This sequence joins TRBV6-6 and TRBJ1-1; D might be TRBD1 (6 bases). Germline CDR1 MNHNY, CDR2 SVGAGI (reference sequence). This CDR3 has 15 residues. V lost 2 bases and J 0 bases, leaving 10 bases between the germline ends. CDR3 bases: TGTGCCAGCAGTTACGGCGCAGGGGTGAACACTGAAGCTTTCTTT. It codes for CASSYGAGVNTEAFF.

This clonotype has a handful of counts. The V gene is TRBV28, the J gene TRBJ1-5; 8 positions agree with TRBD1. The CDR3 length is 18 residues. CDR1 and CDR2 (germline): MDHEN, SYDVKM. J lost 4 bases, V lost 0 bases, and 11 bases had no gene match. CDR3 protein: CASSLWDHRDRRNQPQHF. The CDR3 bases are TGTGCCAGCAGTTTATGGGACCACCGGGACAGGAGAAATCAGCCCCAGCATTTT.